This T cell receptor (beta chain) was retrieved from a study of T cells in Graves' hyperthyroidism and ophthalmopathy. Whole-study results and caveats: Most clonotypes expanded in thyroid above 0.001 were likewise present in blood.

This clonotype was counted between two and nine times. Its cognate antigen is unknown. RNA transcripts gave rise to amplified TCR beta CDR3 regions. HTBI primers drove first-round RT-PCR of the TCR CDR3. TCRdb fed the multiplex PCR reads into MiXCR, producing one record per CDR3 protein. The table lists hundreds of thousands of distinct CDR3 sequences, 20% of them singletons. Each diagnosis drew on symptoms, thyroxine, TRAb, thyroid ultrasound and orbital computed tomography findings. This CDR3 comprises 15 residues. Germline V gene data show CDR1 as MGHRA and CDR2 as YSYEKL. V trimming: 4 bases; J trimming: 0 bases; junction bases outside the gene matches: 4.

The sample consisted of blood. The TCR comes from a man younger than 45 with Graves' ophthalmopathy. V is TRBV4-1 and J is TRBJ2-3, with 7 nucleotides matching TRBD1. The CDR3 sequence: CASSLTGESTDTQYF. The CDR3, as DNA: TGCGCCAGCAGCCTAACAGGGGAAAGCACAGATACGCAGTATTTT.